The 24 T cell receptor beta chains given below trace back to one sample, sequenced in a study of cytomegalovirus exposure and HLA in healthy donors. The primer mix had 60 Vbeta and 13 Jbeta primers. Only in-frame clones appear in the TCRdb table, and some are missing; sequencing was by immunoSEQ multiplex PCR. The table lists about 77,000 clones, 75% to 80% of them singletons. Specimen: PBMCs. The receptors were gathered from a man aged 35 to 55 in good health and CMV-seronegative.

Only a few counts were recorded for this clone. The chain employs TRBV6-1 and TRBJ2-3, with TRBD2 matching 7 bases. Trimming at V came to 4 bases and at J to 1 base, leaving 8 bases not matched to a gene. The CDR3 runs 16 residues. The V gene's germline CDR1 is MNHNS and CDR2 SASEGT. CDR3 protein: CASSGGPGRGTDTQYF. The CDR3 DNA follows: TGTGCCAGCAGTGGGGGCCCGGGGAGGGGCACAGATACGCAGTATTTT.

The CDR3 spells CASSLLSGGTEAFF. CDR3 coding DNA: TGTGCCAGCAGCTTATTATCAGGGGGCACTGAAGCTTTCTTT. The chain employs TRBV7-2 and TRBJ1-1; TRBD1 aligns across 7 bases. Looked up from germline, CDR1 is SGHTA and CDR2 is FQGNSA. The CDR3 is 14 residues long. Trimming at V came to 2 bases and at J to 4 bases, leaving 4 bases not matched to a gene.

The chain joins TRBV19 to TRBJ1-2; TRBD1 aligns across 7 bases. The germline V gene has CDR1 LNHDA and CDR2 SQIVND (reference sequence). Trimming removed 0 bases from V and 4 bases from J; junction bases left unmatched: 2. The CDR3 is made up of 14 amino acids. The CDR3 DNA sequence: TGTGCCAGTAGTATAGACGGGACAGTCTATGGCTACACCTTC. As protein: CASSIDGTVYGYTF. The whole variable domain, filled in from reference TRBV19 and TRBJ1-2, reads DGGITQSPKYLFRKEGQNVTLSCEQNLNHDAMYWYRQDPGQGLRLIYYSQIVNDFQKGDIAEGYSVSREKKESFPLTVTSAQKNPTAFYLCASSIDGTVYGYTFGSGTRLTVV.

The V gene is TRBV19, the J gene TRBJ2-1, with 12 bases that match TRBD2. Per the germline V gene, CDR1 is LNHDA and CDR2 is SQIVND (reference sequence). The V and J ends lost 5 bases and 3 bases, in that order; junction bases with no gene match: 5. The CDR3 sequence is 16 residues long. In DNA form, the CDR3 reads TGTGCCAGTAGTTTTAGACTAGCGGGGGTCTACAATGAGCAGTTCTTC. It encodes CASSFRLAGVYNEQFF.

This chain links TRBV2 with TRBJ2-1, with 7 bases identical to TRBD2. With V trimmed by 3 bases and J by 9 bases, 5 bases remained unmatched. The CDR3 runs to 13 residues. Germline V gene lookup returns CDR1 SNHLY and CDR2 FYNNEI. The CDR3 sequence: CASSEGGTAEQFF. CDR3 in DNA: TGTGCCAGCAGTGAGGGGGGGACCGCTGAGCAGTTCTTC.

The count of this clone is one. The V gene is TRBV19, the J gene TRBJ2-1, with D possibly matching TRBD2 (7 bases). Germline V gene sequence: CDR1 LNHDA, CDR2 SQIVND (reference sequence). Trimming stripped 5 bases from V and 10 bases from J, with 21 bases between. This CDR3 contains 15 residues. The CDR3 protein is CASSPPYRELAEQFF. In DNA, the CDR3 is TGTGCCAGTAGTCCTCCCTACAGGGAACTAGCGGAGCAGTTCTTC.

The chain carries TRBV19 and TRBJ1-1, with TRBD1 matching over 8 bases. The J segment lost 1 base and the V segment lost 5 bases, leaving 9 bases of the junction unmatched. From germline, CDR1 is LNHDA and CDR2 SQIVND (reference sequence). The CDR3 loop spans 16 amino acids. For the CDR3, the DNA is TGTGCCAGTAGTCCATTAGACAGGGGACCGAACACTGAAGCTTTCTTT. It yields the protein CASSPLDRGPNTEAFF. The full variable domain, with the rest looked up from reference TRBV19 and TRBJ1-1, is DGGITQSPKYLFRKEGQNVTLSCEQNLNHDAMYWYRQDPGQGLRLIYYSQIVNDFQKGDIAEGYSVSREKKESFPLTVTSAQKNPTAFYLCASSPLDRGPNTEAFFGQGTRLTVV.

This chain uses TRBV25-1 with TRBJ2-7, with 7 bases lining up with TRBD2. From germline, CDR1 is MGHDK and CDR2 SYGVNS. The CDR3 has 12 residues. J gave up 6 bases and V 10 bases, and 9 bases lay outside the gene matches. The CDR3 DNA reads TGTGCCACTGCGGGAGTCCGGGCCGAGCAGTACTTC. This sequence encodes CATAGVRAEQYF.

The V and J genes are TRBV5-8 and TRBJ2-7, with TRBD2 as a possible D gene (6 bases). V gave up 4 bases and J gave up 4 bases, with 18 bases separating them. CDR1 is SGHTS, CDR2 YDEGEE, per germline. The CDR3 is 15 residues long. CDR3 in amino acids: CASSGPRRGEYEQYF. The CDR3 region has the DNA TGTGCCAGCAGCGGCCCGCGGAGGGGTGAATACGAGCAGTACTTC.

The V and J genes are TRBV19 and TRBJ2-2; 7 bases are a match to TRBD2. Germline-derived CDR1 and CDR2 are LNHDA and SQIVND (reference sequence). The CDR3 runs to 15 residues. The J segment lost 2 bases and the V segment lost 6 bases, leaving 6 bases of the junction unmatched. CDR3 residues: CASSRGTKNTGELFF. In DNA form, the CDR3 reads TGTGCCAGTAGCCGAGGGACTAAAAACACCGGGGAGCTGTTTTTT.

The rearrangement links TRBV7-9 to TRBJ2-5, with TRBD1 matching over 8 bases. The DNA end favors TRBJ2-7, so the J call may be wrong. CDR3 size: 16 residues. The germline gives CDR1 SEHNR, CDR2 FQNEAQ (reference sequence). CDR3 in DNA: TGTGCCAGCAGCGCCGGGCGCCAGGGGGCGATGTACGAGCAGTACTTC. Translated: CASSAGRQGAMYEQYF.

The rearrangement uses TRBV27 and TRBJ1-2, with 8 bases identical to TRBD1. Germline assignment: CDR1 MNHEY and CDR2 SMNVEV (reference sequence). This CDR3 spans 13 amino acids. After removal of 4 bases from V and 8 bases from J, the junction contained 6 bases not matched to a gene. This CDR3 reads CASSSWTGQGYTF. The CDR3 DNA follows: TGTGCCAGCAGTTCTTGGACAGGGCAAGGCTACACCTTC.

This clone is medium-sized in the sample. This chain's CDR3 is CASSDLTSGRSYTQYF. CDR3 bases: TGTGCCAGCAGTGACTTGACTAGCGGGAGGTCCTATACGCAGTATTTT. The chain links TRBV27 to TRBJ2-3; TRBD2 matches 13 bases. The V gene end was trimmed by 5 bases and the J gene end by 7 bases; junction bases not matched to a gene: 9. The CDR3 has 16 residues. Germline CDR1 reads MNHEY; CDR2 reads SMNVEV (reference sequence).

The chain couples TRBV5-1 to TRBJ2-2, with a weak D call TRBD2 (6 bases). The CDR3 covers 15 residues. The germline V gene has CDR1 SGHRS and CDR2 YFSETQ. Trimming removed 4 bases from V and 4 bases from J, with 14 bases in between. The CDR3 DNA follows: TGCGCCAGCAGCCCCAATAACGGGGGCACCGGGGAGCTGTTTTTT. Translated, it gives CASSPNNGGTGELFF.

The chain's CDR3 is CASRTGVTLHF. Written as DNA, the CDR3 is TGTGCCAGCAGGACAGGGGTCACCCTCCACTTT. The rearrangement joins TRBV6-6 to TRBJ1-6, with 8 bases aligning to TRBD1. This CDR3 comprises 11 residues. CDR1 and CDR2 from the germline V gene are MNHNY and SVGAGI (reference sequence). The ends lost 6 bases at V and 14 bases at J; junction bases unmatched: 3.

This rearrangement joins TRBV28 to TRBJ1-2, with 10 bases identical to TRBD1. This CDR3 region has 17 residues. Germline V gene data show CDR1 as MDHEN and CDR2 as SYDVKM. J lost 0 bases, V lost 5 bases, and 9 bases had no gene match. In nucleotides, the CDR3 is TGTGCCAGCAGTGGGCCGGGACAGGGGAAAACTAACTATGGCTACACCTTC. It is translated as CASSGPGQGKTNYGYTF.

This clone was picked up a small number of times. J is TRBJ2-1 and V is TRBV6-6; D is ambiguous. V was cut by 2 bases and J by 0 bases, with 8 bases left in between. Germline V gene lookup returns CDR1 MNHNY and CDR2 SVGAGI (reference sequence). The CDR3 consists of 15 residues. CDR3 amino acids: CASSYGGNSYNEQFF. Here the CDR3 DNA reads TGTGCCAGCAGTTACGGTGGCAACTCCTACAATGAGCAGTTCTTC.

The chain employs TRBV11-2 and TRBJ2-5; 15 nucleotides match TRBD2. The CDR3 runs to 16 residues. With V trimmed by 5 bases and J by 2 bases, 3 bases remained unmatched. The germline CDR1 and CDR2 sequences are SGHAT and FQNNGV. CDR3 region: CASSAGLAGGQETQYF. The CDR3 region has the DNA TGTGCCAGCAGCGCCGGACTAGCGGGAGGGCAAGAGACCCAGTACTTC.

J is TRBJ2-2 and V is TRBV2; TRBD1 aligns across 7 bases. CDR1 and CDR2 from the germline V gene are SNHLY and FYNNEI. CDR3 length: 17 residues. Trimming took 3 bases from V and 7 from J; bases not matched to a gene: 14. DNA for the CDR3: TGTGCCAGCAGTGACCCTCGACAGGGAGCAAAGTTCGGGGAGCTGTTTTTT. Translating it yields CASSDPRQGAKFGELFF.

The CDR3 DNA reads TGTGCCAGCAGCGTAGCCAGGGGCAATGAGCAGTTCTTC. This translates into CASSVARGNEQFF. The V gene is TRBV9, the J gene TRBJ2-1; TRBD1 might be the D (6 bases). V lost 0 bases and J 6 bases, leaving 7 bases between the germline ends. This CDR3 has 13 amino acids. The germline gives CDR1 SGDLS, CDR2 YYNGEE.

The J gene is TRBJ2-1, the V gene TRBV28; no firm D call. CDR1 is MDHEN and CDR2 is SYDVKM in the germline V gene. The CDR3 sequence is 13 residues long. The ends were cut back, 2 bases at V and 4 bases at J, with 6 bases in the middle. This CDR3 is CASSLGRYNEQFF. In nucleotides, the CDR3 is TGTGCCAGCAGTTTAGGTCGGTACAATGAGCAGTTCTTC.

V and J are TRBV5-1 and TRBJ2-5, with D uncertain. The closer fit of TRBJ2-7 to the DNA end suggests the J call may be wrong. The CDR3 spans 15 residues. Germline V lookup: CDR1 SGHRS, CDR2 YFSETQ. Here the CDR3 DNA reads TGCGCCAGCGCCCAGACGCCCGTGGTGTTGGGCGAGCAGTACTTC. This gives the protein CASAQTPVVLGEQYF.

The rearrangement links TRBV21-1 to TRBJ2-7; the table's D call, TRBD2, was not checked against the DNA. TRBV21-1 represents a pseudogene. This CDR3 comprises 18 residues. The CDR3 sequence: CASSQKTSGSVSVYEQYF. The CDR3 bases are TGTGCCAGCAGCCAAAAAACTAGCGGGAGTGTCTCTGTCTACGAGCAGTACTTC.

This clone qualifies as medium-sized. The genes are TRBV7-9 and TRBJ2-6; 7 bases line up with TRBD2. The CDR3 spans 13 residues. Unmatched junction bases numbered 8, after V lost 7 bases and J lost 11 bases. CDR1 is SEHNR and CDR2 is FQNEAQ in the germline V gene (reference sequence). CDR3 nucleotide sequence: TGTGCCAGCACCCTGACTAGCCTCGACGTCCTGACTTTC. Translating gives CASTLTSLDVLTF.